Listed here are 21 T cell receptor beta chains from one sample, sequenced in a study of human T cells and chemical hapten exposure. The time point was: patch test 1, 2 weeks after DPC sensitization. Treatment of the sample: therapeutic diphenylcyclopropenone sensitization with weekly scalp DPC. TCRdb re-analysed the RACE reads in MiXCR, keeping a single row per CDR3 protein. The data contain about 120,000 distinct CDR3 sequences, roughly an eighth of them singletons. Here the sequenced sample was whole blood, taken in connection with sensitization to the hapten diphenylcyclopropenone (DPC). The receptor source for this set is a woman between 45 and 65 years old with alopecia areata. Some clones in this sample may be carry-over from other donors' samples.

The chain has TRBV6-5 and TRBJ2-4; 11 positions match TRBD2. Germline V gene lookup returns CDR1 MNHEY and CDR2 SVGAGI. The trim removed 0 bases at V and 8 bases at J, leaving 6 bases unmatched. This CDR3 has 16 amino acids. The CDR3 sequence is CASSYSSSSGGDIQYF. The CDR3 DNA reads TGTGCCAGCAGTTACTCGTCAAGTAGCGGGGGGGACATTCAGTACTTC.

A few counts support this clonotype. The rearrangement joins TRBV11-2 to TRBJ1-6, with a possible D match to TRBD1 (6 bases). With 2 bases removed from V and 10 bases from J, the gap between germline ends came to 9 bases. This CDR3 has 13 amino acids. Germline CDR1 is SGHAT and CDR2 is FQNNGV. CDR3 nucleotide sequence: TGTGCCAGCAGCTTACAGGGGAGATCACCCCTCCACTTT. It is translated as CASSLQGRSPLHF.

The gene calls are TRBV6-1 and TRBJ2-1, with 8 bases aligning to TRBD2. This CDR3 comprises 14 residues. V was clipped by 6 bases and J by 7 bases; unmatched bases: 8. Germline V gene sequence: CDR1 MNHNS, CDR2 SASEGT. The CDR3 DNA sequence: TGTGCCAGCAGCGGGACTAGGGTGAGGAATGAGCAGTTCTTC. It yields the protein CASSGTRVRNEQFF.

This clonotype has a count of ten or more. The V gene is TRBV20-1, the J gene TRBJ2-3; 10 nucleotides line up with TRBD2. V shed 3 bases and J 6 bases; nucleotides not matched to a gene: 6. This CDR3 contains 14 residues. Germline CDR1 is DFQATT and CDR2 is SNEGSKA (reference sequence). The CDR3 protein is CSASLAGAPDTQYF. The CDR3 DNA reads TGCAGTGCTAGCCTAGCGGGAGCCCCCGATACGCAGTATTTT.

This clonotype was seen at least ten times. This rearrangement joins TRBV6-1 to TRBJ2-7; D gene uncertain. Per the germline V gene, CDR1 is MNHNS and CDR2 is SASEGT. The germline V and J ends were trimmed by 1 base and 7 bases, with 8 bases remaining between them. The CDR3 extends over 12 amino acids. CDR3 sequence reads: CASSEVGTEQYF. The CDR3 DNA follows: TGTGCCAGCAGTGAAGTAGGCACAGAGCAGTACTTC.

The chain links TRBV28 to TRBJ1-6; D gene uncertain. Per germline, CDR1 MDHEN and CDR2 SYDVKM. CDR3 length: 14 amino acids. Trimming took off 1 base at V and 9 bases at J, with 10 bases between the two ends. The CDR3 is CASSLFVELSPLHF. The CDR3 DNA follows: TGTGCCAGCAGTTTATTCGTGGAACTTTCACCCCTCCACTTT.

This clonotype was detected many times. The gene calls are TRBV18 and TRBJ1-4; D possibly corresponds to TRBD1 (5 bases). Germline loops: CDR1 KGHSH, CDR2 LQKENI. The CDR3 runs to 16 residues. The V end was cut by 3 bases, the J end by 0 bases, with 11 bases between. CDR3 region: CASSPDSPATNEKLFF. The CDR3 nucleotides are TGTGCCAGCTCACCCGACAGCCCTGCAACTAATGAAAAACTGTTTTTT.

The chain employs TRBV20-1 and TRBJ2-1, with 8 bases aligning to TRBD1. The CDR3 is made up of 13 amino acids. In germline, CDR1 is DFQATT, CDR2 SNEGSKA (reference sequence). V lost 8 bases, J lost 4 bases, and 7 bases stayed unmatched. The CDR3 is CSTRDRHYNEQFF. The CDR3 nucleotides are TGCAGTACGAGGGACAGGCATTACAATGAGCAGTTCTTC.

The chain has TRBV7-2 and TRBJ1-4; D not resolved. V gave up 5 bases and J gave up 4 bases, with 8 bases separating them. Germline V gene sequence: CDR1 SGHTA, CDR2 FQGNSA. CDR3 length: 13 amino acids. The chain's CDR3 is CASSPALNEKLFF. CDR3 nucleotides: TGTGCCAGCAGCCCGGCCCTTAATGAAAAACTGTTTTTT.

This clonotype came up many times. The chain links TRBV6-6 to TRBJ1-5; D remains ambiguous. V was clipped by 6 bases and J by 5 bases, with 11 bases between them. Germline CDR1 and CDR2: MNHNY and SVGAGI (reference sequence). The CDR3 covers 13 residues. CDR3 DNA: TGTGCCAGCAGCTTCAATCTGGATCAGCCCCAGCATTTT. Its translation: CASSFNLDQPQHF.

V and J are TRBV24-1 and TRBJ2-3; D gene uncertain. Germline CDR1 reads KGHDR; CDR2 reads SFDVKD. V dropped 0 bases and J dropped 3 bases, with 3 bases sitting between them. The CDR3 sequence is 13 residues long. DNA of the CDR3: TGTGCCACCAGTGATTTGTTGACAGATACGCAGTATTTT. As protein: CATSDLLTDTQYF.

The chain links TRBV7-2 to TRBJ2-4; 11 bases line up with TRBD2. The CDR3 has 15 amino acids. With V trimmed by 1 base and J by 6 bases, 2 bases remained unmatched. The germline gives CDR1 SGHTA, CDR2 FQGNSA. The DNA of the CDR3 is TGTGCCAGCAGCTTAGAACTAGCGGGGGCAAACATTCAGTACTTC. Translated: CASSLELAGANIQYF.

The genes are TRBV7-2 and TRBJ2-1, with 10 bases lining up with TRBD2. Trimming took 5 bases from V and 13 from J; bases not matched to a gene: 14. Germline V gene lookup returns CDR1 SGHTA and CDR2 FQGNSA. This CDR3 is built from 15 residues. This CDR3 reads CASSLPAGLAGVQFF. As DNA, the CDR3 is TGTGCCAGCAGCCTCCCGGCCGGGCTAGCGGGGGTCCAGTTCTTC.

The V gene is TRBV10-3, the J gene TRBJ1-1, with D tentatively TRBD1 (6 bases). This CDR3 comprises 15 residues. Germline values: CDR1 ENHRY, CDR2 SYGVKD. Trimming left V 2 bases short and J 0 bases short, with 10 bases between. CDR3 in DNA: TGTGCCATCAGTGAGGCGGACAGTGTGAACACTGAAGCTTTCTTT. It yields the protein CAISEADSVNTEAFF.

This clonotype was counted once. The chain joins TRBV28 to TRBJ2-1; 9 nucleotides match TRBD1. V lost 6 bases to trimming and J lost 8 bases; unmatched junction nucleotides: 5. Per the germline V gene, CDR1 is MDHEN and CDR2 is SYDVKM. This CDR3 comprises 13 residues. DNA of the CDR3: TGTGCCAGCAGCCTGACAGGGGGGTATGAGCAGTTCTTC. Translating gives CASSLTGGYEQFF.

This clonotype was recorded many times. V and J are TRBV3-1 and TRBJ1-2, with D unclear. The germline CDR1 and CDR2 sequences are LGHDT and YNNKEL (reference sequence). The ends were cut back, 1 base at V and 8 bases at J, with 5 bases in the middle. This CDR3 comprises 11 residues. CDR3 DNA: TGTGCCAGCAGCCAAGTGGGCGGCTACACCTTC. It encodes CASSQVGGYTF.

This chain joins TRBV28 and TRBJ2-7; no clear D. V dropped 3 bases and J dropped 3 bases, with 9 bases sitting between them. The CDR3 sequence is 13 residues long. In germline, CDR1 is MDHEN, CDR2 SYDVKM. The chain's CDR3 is CASSFSPDYEQYF. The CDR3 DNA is TGTGCCAGCAGTTTTTCTCCCGACTACGAGCAGTACTTC.

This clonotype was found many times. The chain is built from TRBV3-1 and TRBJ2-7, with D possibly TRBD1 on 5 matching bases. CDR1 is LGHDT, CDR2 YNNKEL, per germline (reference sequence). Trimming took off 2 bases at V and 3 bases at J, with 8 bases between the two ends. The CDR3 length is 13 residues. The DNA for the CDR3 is TGTGCCAGCAGCCAAACGCAGGGCTACGAGCAGTACTTC. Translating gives CASSQTQGYEQYF.

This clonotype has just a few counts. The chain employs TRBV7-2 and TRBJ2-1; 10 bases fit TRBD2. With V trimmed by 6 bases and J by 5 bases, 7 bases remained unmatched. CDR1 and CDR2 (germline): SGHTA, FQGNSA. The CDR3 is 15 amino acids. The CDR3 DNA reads TGTGCCAGCAGGCCCCGACTAGCGGGCAACAATGAGCAGTTCTTC. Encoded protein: CASRPRLAGNNEQFF.

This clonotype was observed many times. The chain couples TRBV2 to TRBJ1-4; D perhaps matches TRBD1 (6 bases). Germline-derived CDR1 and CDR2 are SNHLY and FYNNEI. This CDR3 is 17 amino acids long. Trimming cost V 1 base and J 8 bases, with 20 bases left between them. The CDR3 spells CASSEGYQGLVWEKLFF. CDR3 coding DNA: TGTGCCAGCAGTGAAGGTTACCAGGGGCTCGTCTGGGAAAAACTGTTTTTT.

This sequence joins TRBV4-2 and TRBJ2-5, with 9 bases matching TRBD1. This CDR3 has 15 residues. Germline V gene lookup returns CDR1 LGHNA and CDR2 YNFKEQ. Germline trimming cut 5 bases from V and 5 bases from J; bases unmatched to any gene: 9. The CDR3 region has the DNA TGTGCCAGCAGCTTAAGGACAGGGGAGGGGGAGACCCAGTACTTC. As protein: CASSLRTGEGETQYF.